Shown below are 23 T cell receptor beta chains from a single sample sequenced in a study of cytomegalovirus exposure and HLA in healthy donors. PCR employed 60 Vbeta and 13 Jbeta primers. Assay used: immunoSEQ multiplex PCR; TCRdb lists only in-frame clones, some missing. The table lists 85,000 to 100,000 clones, around 64% of them singletons. Sequenced input: PBMCs. These receptors were collected from a man aged 60 to 69 in good health and CMV-seronegative.

This clone was detected only a few times. The genes are TRBV15 and TRBJ1-5; 7 bases agree with TRBD1. CDR1 and CDR2 from the germline V gene are LNHNV and YYDKDF (reference sequence). V trimming: 1 base; J trimming: 4 bases; junction bases outside the gene matches: 4. This CDR3 region has 15 residues. The CDR3 protein is CATSRGGQNNQPQHF. CDR3 nucleotide sequence: TGTGCCACCAGCAGAGGGGGACAGAATAATCAGCCCCAGCATTTT.

The genes are TRBV6-7 and TRBJ2-7; 13 bases are shared with TRBD2. Being an ORF, TRBV6-7 has a function that is uncertain. The ends lost 8 bases at V and 3 bases at J; junction bases unmatched: 19. The CDR3 contains 19 residues. The CDR3 loop reads CASPPLGGQGLAGVYEQYF. The CDR3 region has the DNA TGTGCCAGCCCGCCCCTTGGGGGCCAAGGACTAGCGGGAGTCTACGAGCAGTACTTC.

The chain recombines TRBV7-3 with TRBJ2-1; TRBD2 aligns across 8 bases. The germline CDR1 and CDR2 sequences are SGHTA and FQGTGA. This CDR3 contains 14 residues. The trim removed 1 base at V and 9 bases at J, leaving 5 bases unmatched. The CDR3, as DNA: TGTGCCAGCAGCTTAAGGCGGGGGGCCGGTGAGCAGTTCTTC. Translating it yields CASSLRRGAGEQFF.

V gene TRBV9 combines with J gene TRBJ2-7, with 10 bases that match TRBD1. The CDR3 is 13 amino acids. Germline CDR1 and CDR2: SGDLS and YYNGEE. V shed 3 bases, J shed 8 bases, and the junction held 5 bases outside the gene matches. CDR3 in DNA: TGTGCCAGCAGCGCGACGACAGGGGGCCAGCAGTACTTC. Residues: CASSATTGGQQYF.

In DNA, the CDR3 is TGCGCCAGCAGTGAGTCGGCTAGCGCGTCCTACGAGCAGTACTTC. Protein product: CASSESASASYEQYF. The chain carries TRBV10-1 and TRBJ2-7; D may be TRBD2 (6 bases). The V and J ends lost 0 bases and 1 base respectively, with 10 bases between them. The CDR3 extends over 15 amino acids. The V gene's germline CDR1 is WNHNN and CDR2 SYGVQD (reference sequence).

The chain employs TRBV5-1 and TRBJ2-1, with 8 positions matching TRBD1. The CDR3 covers 14 residues. Trimming at V came to 4 bases and at J to 8 bases, leaving 8 bases not matched to a gene. CDR1 is SGHRS, CDR2 YFSETQ, per germline. The CDR3 is CASSTDRGADEQFF. In nucleotides, the CDR3 is TGCGCCAGCAGCACCGACAGGGGAGCCGATGAGCAGTTCTTC.

This clone turned up a few times. This sequence joins TRBV19 and TRBJ2-3, with D maybe TRBD1 (5 bases). The CDR3 runs 16 residues. In germline, CDR1 is LNHDA, CDR2 SQIVND (reference sequence). Deletions cut 8 bases from V and 1 base from J, with 19 bases between. DNA for the CDR3: TGTGCCAGTCCGCCTCCAGGGTCGCCAGGCACAGATACGCAGTATTTT. This gives the protein CASPPPGSPGTDTQYF.

Only a few counts were recorded for this clone. The rearrangement joins TRBV5-1 to TRBJ2-7, with 7 bases fitting TRBD2. Trimming cost V 3 bases and J 5 bases; bases outside gene matches: 17. The CDR3 is made up of 17 amino acids. The germline gives CDR1 SGHRS, CDR2 YFSETQ. As DNA, the CDR3 is TGCGCCAGCAGCTCAGACCTAACTAGCGCCCAAGTTCACGAGCAGTACTTC. Amino acids: CASSSDLTSAQVHEQYF.

This CDR3 is CASSRDDSNQPQHF. CDR3 in DNA: TGTGCCAGCTCGCGGGACGATAGCAATCAGCCCCAGCATTTT. The chain employs TRBV18 and TRBJ1-5; D perhaps matches TRBD1 (5 bases). The CDR3 sequence is 14 residues long. Germline CDR1 is KGHSH and CDR2 is LQKENI. The V and J ends lost 6 bases and 0 bases respectively, with 9 bases between them.

The V and J genes are TRBV5-1 and TRBJ1-1, with D unresolved. The CDR3 loop spans 13 amino acids. The V end lost 7 bases, the J end lost 5 bases, and 15 bases lay between the germline ends. Germline lookup yields CDR1 SGHRS and CDR2 YFSETQ. CDR3 region: CASSEGKWTEAFF. CDR3 sequence (DNA): TGCGCCAGCTCCGAGGGAAAGTGGACTGAAGCTTTCTTT.

V is TRBV11-2 and J is TRBJ1-5; weak D call: TRBD1 (5 bases). Germline V lookup: CDR1 SGHAT, CDR2 FQNNGV. V lost 5 bases and J lost 5, with 13 bases in between. The CDR3 is 14 amino acids. The CDR3 DNA sequence: TGTGCCAGCAGCCCCGCCGGGGGAGATCAGCCCCAGCATTTT. This encodes CASSPAGGDQPQHF.

The rearrangement uses TRBV30 and TRBJ2-4; TRBD2 matches 13 bases. Germline V lookup: CDR1 GTSNPN, CDR2 SVGIG (reference sequence). The CDR3 covers 16 residues. The V segment lost 2 bases and the J segment 4 bases; nucleotides outside the gene matches: 5. CDR3 protein: CAWSRGTSGTKNIQYF. CDR3 in DNA: TGTGCCTGGAGTCGTGGGACTAGCGGGACAAAAAACATTCAGTACTTC.

V gene TRBV9 combines with J gene TRBJ2-3; D unresolved. Germline V CDR1 and CDR2: SGDLS, YYNGEE. The V gene lost 0 bases and the J gene lost 2 bases, with 4 bases spanning the gap. The CDR3 length is 13 residues. CDR3 sequence: CASSVAYTDTQYF. CDR3 DNA: TGTGCCAGCAGCGTAGCTTACACAGATACGCAGTATTTT.

This rearrangement joins TRBV2 to TRBJ2-1, with a possible D match to TRBD2 (6 bases). The CDR3 covers 14 residues. V was cut by 7 bases and J by 8 bases, with 18 bases left in between. Germline lookup yields CDR1 SNHLY and CDR2 FYNNEI. The CDR3 sequence: CASKSTYSGDEQFF. The CDR3 nucleotides are TGTGCCAGCAAGTCGACCTATAGCGGCGATGAGCAGTTCTTC.

This sequence joins TRBV5-1 and TRBJ1-1; 9 bases fit TRBD1. This CDR3 has 13 residues. Germline V lookup: CDR1 SGHRS, CDR2 YFSETQ. V gave up 4 bases and J gave up 7 bases; unmatched junction bases: 5. As DNA, the CDR3 is TGCGCCAGCAGCCAACAGGGGGCGGGTGAAGCTTTCTTT. Translating gives CASSQQGAGEAFF.

V gene TRBV15 combines with J gene TRBJ1-5; D call uncertain. The CDR3 is 12 amino acids. CDR1 is LNHNV and CDR2 is YYDKDF in the germline V gene (reference sequence). Trimming shortened V by 5 bases and J by 3 bases, and 5 bases separated the two germline ends. CDR3 nucleotides: TGTGCCACCAGCTCCTTCAATCAGCCCCAGCATTTT. Protein sequence: CATSSFNQPQHF.

This clone was counted only a few times. The V call is TRBV19, the J call TRBJ2-5; no clear D gene. The CDR3 runs 12 residues. CDR1 and CDR2 (germline): LNHDA, SQIVND (reference sequence). V lost 0 bases, J lost 5 bases, and 4 bases lay in between. CDR3 protein: CASSIDRETQYF. The CDR3 region has the DNA TGTGCCAGTAGTATAGATCGGGAGACCCAGTACTTC.

The J gene is TRBJ2-5, the V gene TRBV6-5, with D possibly matching TRBD1 (6 bases). The CDR3 has 14 amino acids. Per the germline V gene, CDR1 is MNHEY and CDR2 is SVGAGI. V was trimmed by 5 bases and J by 4 bases, leaving 14 bases between them. CDR3: CASSPGQFTETQYF. The CDR3 region has the DNA TGTGCCAGCAGTCCTGGACAGTTTACAGAGACCCAGTACTTC.

The CDR3 region has the DNA TGTGCCAGCTCACCACCGTCAGGGTTCTATGGCTACACCTTC. Its translation: CASSPPSGFYGYTF. V usage is TRBV18 and J usage is TRBJ1-2, with a weak D call TRBD1 (5 bases). Germline-derived CDR1 and CDR2 are KGHSH and LQKENI. V was shortened by 0 bases and J by 4 bases, with 9 bases between the two germline ends. The CDR3 length is 14 residues.

The chain combines TRBV5-1 with TRBJ1-5; maybe TRBD1 (6 bases). V lost 4 bases, J lost 0 bases, and 11 bases lay in between. This CDR3 has 15 amino acids. CDR1 is SGHRS, CDR2 YFSETQ, per germline. The CDR3 is CASSPGGGSNQPQHF. Here the CDR3 DNA reads TGCGCCAGCAGCCCGGGAGGGGGTAGCAATCAGCCCCAGCATTTT.

A few counts support this clone. CDR3: CASTRGATDTQYF. The CDR3 nucleotides are TGTGCCAGCACCCGGGGGGCCACAGATACGCAGTATTTT. The chain has TRBV2 and TRBJ2-3, with D maybe TRBD2 (7 bases). CDR1 and CDR2 (germline): SNHLY, FYNNEI. The CDR3 spans 13 residues. Trimming removed 7 bases from V and 2 bases from J, with 10 bases in between.

The chain joins TRBV6-1 to TRBJ2-7; 10 bases are shared with TRBD1. There are 14 residues in the CDR3. V was pared by 6 bases and J by 6 bases, with 8 bases of the junction left unmatched. Germline assignment: CDR1 MNHNS and CDR2 SASEGT. The chain's CDR3 is CASRLTGGLVEQYF. The CDR3 DNA follows: TGTGCCAGCAGGTTGACAGGGGGCCTCGTCGAGCAGTACTTC.

The rearrangement uses TRBV27 and TRBJ2-4; 8 bases line up with TRBD1. The ends lost 3 bases at V and 3 bases at J; junction bases unmatched: 7. Germline V gene lookup returns CDR1 MNHEY and CDR2 SMNVEV (reference sequence). There are 16 residues in the CDR3. DNA for the CDR3: TGTGCCAGCAGTTTTCGGCAGGGGGCTGTCAAAAACATTCAGTACTTC. This gives the protein CASSFRQGAVKNIQYF.